The 29 T cell receptor beta chains below come from one sample, sequenced in a study of response to subunit inactivated influenza vaccine. TCRdb re-called the RT-PCR reads with MiXCR, one entry per CDR3 protein. The sample yields about 520,000 distinct CDR3 sequences, 25% seen once. The source was CD4+ T cells sorted from PBMCs, collected roughly 5 days after vaccination. The source of these receptors is a man aged 50-59 years who received an inactivated influenza vaccine.

The chain carries TRBV5-4 and TRBJ1-2, with a weak D call TRBD1 (6 bases). Trimming stripped 3 bases from V and 7 bases from J, with 13 bases between. Germline assignment: CDR1 SGHNT and CDR2 YYREEE (reference sequence). The CDR3 loop spans 13 amino acids. CDR3: CASSWTGTSGYTF. DNA of the CDR3: TGTGCCAGCAGCTGGACCGGGACATCTGGCTACACCTTC.

This chain joins TRBV3-1 and TRBJ1-1; TRBD1 agrees at 8 bases. With V trimmed by 4 bases and J by 8 bases, 6 bases remained unmatched. Germline V gene data show CDR1 as LGHDT and CDR2 as YNNKEL (reference sequence). This CDR3 region has 13 residues. CDR3 amino acids: CASSPGGLNEAFF. The CDR3 nucleotides are TGTGCCAGCAGCCCAGGGGGCCTTAACGAAGCTTTCTTT.

V and J are TRBV20-1 and TRBJ2-5; D gene unclear. Trimming shortened V by 0 bases and J by 1 base, and 12 bases separated the two germline ends. The CDR3 extends over 15 amino acids. From germline, CDR1 is DFQATT and CDR2 SNEGSKA (reference sequence). CDR3 in amino acids: CSARDPTSPQETQYF. In DNA form, the CDR3 reads TGCAGTGCTAGAGATCCGACCTCGCCCCAAGAGACCCAGTACTTC.

Worth noting for this clonotype: A read error may be the cause here, since a much bigger clone is one base away. The gene calls are TRBV28 and TRBJ2-3; tentatively, D is TRBD2 (5 bases). V shed 9 bases and J shed 0 bases, with 10 bases lying between them. CDR1 is MDHEN, CDR2 SYDVKM, per germline. This CDR3 contains 13 residues. CDR3 DNA: TGTGCCAGAAGCAGGACTAGCACAGATACGCAGTATTTT. Its protein is CARSRTSTDTQYF.

The V and J genes are TRBV2 and TRBJ2-2, with a tentative D call TRBD2 (5 bases). Trimming cost V 6 bases and J 6 bases, with 8 bases left between them. The CDR3 sequence is 12 residues long. Germline CDR1 is SNHLY and CDR2 is FYNNEI. The CDR3 DNA reads TGTGCCAGCAGGGAGGAGGCCGGGGAGCTGTTTTTT. Protein sequence: CASREEAGELFF.

The chain combines TRBV3-1 with TRBJ2-1; TRBD1 aligns across 11 bases. Looked up from germline, CDR1 is LGHDT and CDR2 is YNNKEL (reference sequence). Trimming removed 4 bases from V and 10 bases from J; junction bases left unmatched: 6. The CDR3 consists of 14 residues. The CDR3 loop is CASSLGTGGSEQFF. The CDR3 DNA follows: TGTGCCAGCAGCCTTGGGACAGGGGGGAGCGAGCAGTTCTTC.

This clonotype was recorded only once. The chain combines TRBV7-2 with TRBJ2-5; no firm D call. V dropped 4 bases and J dropped 7 bases, with 10 bases sitting between them. This CDR3 contains 12 residues. From germline, CDR1 is SGHTA and CDR2 FQGNSA. The CDR3 coding sequence is TGTGCCAGCAGCTATAGGGAAGGGACCCAGTACTTC. Protein sequence: CASSYREGTQYF.

The CDR3 coding sequence is TGTGCCAGCAGTGGGGGTAGGGCCCATCAGCCCCAGCATTTT. Its translation: CASSGGRAHQPQHF. This chain uses TRBV2 with TRBJ1-5; D not certain. CDR1 is SNHLY, CDR2 FYNNEI, per germline. This CDR3 contains 14 residues. V lost 4 bases and J 5 bases, leaving 12 bases between the germline ends.

The chain employs TRBV5-1 and TRBJ1-1; 7 positions match TRBD1. J lost 3 bases, V lost 4 bases, and 9 bases had no gene match. The length of the CDR3 is 15 residues. Germline V gene lookup returns CDR1 SGHRS and CDR2 YFSETQ. The CDR3 DNA follows: TGCGCCAGCAGCCCGAGACAGGGTAGCGACACTGAAGCTTTCTTT. Amino acid sequence: CASSPRQGSDTEAFF.

This clonotype was counted between two and nine times. The chain couples TRBV3-1 to TRBJ1-5, with D unclear. CDR1 LGHDT and CDR2 YNNKEL come from the germline V gene (reference sequence). Trimming cost V 4 bases and J 1 base, with 8 bases left between them. This CDR3 comprises 14 residues. The CDR3 region is CASSLGISNQPQHF. CDR3 DNA: TGTGCCAGCAGCCTTGGGATCAGCAATCAGCCCCAGCATTTT.

This clonotype was counted a few times. This rearrangement joins TRBV6-5 to TRBJ1-2, with 7 bases matching TRBD1. Germline CDR1 reads MNHEY; CDR2 reads SVGAGI. This CDR3 contains 13 residues. The junction had 6 bases not matched to a gene; V was cut back by 2 bases and J by 9 bases. The CDR3 region is CASSYTGESSYTF. The CDR3, as DNA: TGTGCCAGCAGTTACACAGGGGAATCGAGCTACACCTTC.

This clonotype occurred a few times. This sequence joins TRBV7-2 and TRBJ2-1; 11 positions match TRBD2. J gave up 4 bases and V 1 base, and 3 bases lay outside the gene matches. This CDR3 is built from 16 residues. Germline CDR1 SGHTA, CDR2 FQGNSA. CDR3 protein: CASSLGASGRYNEQFF. CDR3 nucleotides: TGTGCCAGCAGCTTAGGAGCTAGCGGGAGGTACAATGAGCAGTTCTTC.

This clonotype came up a few times. This sequence joins TRBV20-1 and TRBJ2-1; a weak D match, TRBD1 (5 bases). The germline gives CDR1 DFQATT, CDR2 SNEGSKA (reference sequence). The CDR3 sequence is 19 residues long. V was cut by 5 bases and J by 0 bases, with 26 bases left in between. CDR3 DNA sequence: TGCAGTGCTTGGGGCCGAACTGGACGCCGAGAGTTCTCCTACAATGAGCAGTTCTTC. It specifies CSAWGRTGRREFSYNEQFF.

This clonotype was counted many times. V usage is TRBV5-1 and J usage is TRBJ2-3; D is possibly TRBD2 (5 bases). Germline V lookup: CDR1 SGHRS, CDR2 YFSETQ. The V end was cut by 4 bases, the J end by 2 bases, with 11 bases between. The CDR3 contains 14 residues. This chain's CDR3 is CASSPPGNTDTQYF. DNA for the CDR3: TGCGCCAGCAGCCCCCCGGGAAACACAGATACGCAGTATTTT.

In this sample, this clonotype turned up a few times. This chain links TRBV10-3 with TRBJ2-1, with D possibly matching TRBD2 (6 bases). This CDR3 has 15 residues. V lost 10 bases, J lost 0 bases, and 16 bases lay in between. Germline lookup yields CDR1 ENHRY and CDR2 SYGVKD. CDR3 in amino acids: CATSPSASSYNEQFF. DNA for the CDR3: TGTGCCACCTCACCTAGCGCGAGCTCCTACAATGAGCAGTTCTTC.

This clonotype turned up a few times. A read error may produce the germline difference seen at one junction end. The J gene is TRBJ2-1, the V gene TRBV4-1; D may be TRBD2 (6 bases). The germline V gene has CDR1 MGHRA and CDR2 YSYEKL. The CDR3 runs 13 residues. CDR3 nucleotides: TGCGCCAGCAGCCAAGATAGCGGCACTAACCTACTCTTC. Translated, it gives CASSQDSGTNLLF.

This clonotype was seen only a few times. The CDR3 reads CASSVIPSTEQFF. CDR3 DNA sequence: TGTGCCAGCAGCGTAATCCCCAGCACAGAGCAGTTCTTC. The chain links TRBV9 to TRBJ2-1; D is ambiguous. This CDR3 is built from 13 residues. CDR1 and CDR2 from the germline V gene are SGDLS and YYNGEE. The V end lost 1 base, the J end lost 10 bases, and 12 bases lay between the germline ends.

Only a few counts were recorded for this clonotype. The chain employs TRBV15 and TRBJ2-3; 12 nucleotides match TRBD2. Germline assignment: CDR1 LNHNV and CDR2 YYDKDF (reference sequence). V shed 3 bases and J 0 bases; nucleotides not matched to a gene: 1. The CDR3 consists of 16 residues. The CDR3 sequence is CATSRGLAGSTDTQYF. The CDR3 DNA follows: TGTGCCACCAGCAGGGGACTAGCGGGTAGCACAGATACGCAGTATTTT.

This clonotype turned up a few times. The rearrangement links TRBV6-2 or TRBV6-3 to TRBJ2-1; TRBD1 is a possible D gene (6 bases). The length of the CDR3 is 21 residues. V was shortened by 4 bases and J by 4 bases, with 32 bases between the two germline ends. Germline V gives CDR1 MNHEY, CDR2 SVGEGT. The CDR3 nucleotides read TGTGCCAGCAGTTCCTTGCCCCGGCCGAAGAAGGGGGATTCTTTTTACAATGAGCAGTTCTTC. This translates into CASSSLPRPKKGDSFYNEQFF.

J is TRBJ2-7 and V is TRBV19, with a tentative D call TRBD2 (6 bases). The CDR3 is 14 residues long. Germline V CDR1 and CDR2: LNHDA, SQIVND (reference sequence). V lost 5 bases and J 6 bases, leaving 17 bases between the germline ends. The CDR3 protein is CASSPLAMVGEQYF. The CDR3 DNA is TGTGCCAGTAGTCCCCTAGCGATGGTGGGCGAGCAGTACTTC. Full variable domain (remainder filled in from reference TRBV19 and TRBJ2-7): DGGITQSPKYLFRKEGQNVTLSCEQNLNHDAMYWYRQDPGQGLRLIYYSQIVNDFQKGDIAEGYSVSREKKESFPLTVTSAQKNPTAFYLCASSPLAMVGEQYFGPGTRLTVT.

This clonotype occurred once. The chain uses TRBV5-1 and TRBJ1-2; unclear D gene. The germline V and J ends were trimmed by 1 base and 6 bases, with 10 bases remaining between them. Germline V gene data show CDR1 as SGHRS and CDR2 as YFSETQ. This CDR3 comprises 13 residues. The CDR3 is CASSLMEGDGYTF. CDR3 DNA: TGCGCCAGCAGCTTGATGGAGGGTGATGGCTACACCTTC.

This clonotype has a count of ten or more. The V gene is TRBV5-1, the J gene TRBJ2-7; D is unresolved. The CDR3 is 14 amino acids. Trimming shortened V by 0 bases and J by 1 base, and 8 bases separated the two germline ends. Germline V gives CDR1 SGHRS, CDR2 YFSETQ. The CDR3 DNA reads as TGCGCCAGCAGCTTGGGGCCAGCATCCTACGAGCAGTACTTC. Translating it yields CASSLGPASYEQYF.

The chain uses TRBV20-1 and TRBJ2-2, with 11 bases identical to TRBD2. The length of the CDR3 is 14 residues. V was pared by 5 bases and J by 7 bases, with 6 bases of the junction left unmatched. Per the germline V gene, CDR1 is DFQATT and CDR2 is SNEGSKA (reference sequence). CDR3 in amino acids: CSALTSGGVGELFF. In DNA, the CDR3 is TGCAGTGCTCTTACTAGCGGGGGAGTCGGGGAGCTGTTTTTT.

The chain employs TRBV5-1 and TRBJ2-1; D is unclear. V lost 0 bases and J 14 bases, leaving 15 bases between the germline ends. The CDR3 runs 13 residues. Germline values: CDR1 SGHRS, CDR2 YFSETQ. CDR3 protein: CASSLARDGYKFF. Here the CDR3 DNA reads TGCGCCAGCAGCTTGGCCCGCGACGGCTATAAGTTCTTC.

This clonotype was observed a handful of times. This chain links TRBV20-1 with TRBJ2-1; 10 nucleotides agree with TRBD2. Germline V gives CDR1 DFQATT, CDR2 SNEGSKA (reference sequence). V gave up 3 bases and J gave up 4 bases; unmatched junction bases: 9. This CDR3 has 16 residues. The DNA of the CDR3 is TGCAGTGCTAGTCGGCTAGCGGGGGCCTATTACAATGAGCAGTTCTTC. This encodes CSASRLAGAYYNEQFF.

This clonotype turned up a few times. The chain links TRBV15 to TRBJ2-5; D uncertain. V lost 0 bases to trimming and J lost 4 bases, with 12 bases between them. The CDR3 contains 15 residues. Germline V gene sequence: CDR1 LNHNV, CDR2 YYDKDF (reference sequence). The CDR3 spells CATSRDFSRGETQYF. CDR3 DNA sequence: TGTGCCACCAGCAGAGATTTCTCACGAGGAGAGACCCAGTACTTC.

This clonotype turned up a few times. The chain combines TRBV29-1 with TRBJ2-3; 14 bases are a match to TRBD2. The CDR3 totals 15 residues. Germline trimming cut 5 bases from V and 5 bases from J; bases unmatched to any gene: 6. Per germline, CDR1 SQVTM and CDR2 ANQGSEA. CDR3 sequence: CSVKAGTSGGDTQYF. The CDR3 region has the DNA TGCAGCGTTAAAGCCGGGACTAGCGGGGGAGATACGCAGTATTTT.

V usage is TRBV2 and J usage is TRBJ2-5, with 8 bases aligning to TRBD1. The germline V gene has CDR1 SNHLY and CDR2 FYNNEI. J was trimmed by 3 bases and V by 3 bases; bases with no gene match: 3. The CDR3 spans 14 residues. The CDR3: CASSDWTGKETQYF. CDR3 DNA: TGTGCCAGCAGTGATTGGACAGGGAAAGAGACCCAGTACTTC.

This clonotype was found a few times. The gene calls are TRBV12-3 or TRBV12-4 and TRBJ1-5; weak D call: TRBD1 (5 bases). This CDR3 is 14 amino acids long. V dropped 2 bases and J dropped 5 bases, with 10 bases sitting between them. CDR3 sequence reads: CASSLWQGDQPQHF. CDR3 bases: TGTGCCAGCAGTTTATGGCAGGGAGATCAGCCCCAGCATTTT.